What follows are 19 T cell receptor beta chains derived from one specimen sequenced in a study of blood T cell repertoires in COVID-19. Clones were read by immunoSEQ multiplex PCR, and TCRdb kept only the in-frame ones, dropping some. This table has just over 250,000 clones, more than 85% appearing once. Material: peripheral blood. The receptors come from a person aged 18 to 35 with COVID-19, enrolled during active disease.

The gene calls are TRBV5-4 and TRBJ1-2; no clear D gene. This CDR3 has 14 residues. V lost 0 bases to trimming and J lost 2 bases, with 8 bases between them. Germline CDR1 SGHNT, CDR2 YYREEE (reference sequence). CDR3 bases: TGTGCCAGCAGCTTGGCGGGTCCCAACTATGGCTACACCTTC. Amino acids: CASSLAGPNYGYTF. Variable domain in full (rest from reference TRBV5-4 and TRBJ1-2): ETGVTQSPTHLIKTRGQQVTLRCSSQSGHNTVSWYQQALGQGPQFIFQYYREEENGRGNFPPRFSGLQFPNYSSELNVNALELDDSALYLCASSLAGPNYGYTFGSGTRLTVV.

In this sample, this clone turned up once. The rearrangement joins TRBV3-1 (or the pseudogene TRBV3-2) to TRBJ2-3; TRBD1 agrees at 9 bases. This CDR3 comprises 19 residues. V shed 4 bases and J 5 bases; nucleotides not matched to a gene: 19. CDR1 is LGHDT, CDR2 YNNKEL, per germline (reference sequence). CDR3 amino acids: CASSRGVMNRGRTGDTQYF. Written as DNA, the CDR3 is TGTGCCAGCAGCCGCGGGGTTATGAACAGGGGGCGTACGGGAGATACGCAGTATTTT.

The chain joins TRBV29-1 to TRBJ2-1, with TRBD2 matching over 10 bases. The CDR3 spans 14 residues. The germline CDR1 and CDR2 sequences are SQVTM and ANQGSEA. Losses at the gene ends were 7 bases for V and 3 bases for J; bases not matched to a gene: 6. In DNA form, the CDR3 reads TGCAGCGCTTCCGGGACTAGCGACTACAATGAGCAGTTCTTC. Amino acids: CSASGTSDYNEQFF.

CDR3 sequence (DNA): TGCAGTGCTAGTGTCCCAGGTAGGGAGGCTTTCTTT. This sequence encodes CSASVPGREAFF. J is TRBJ1-1 and V is TRBV20-1, with unresolved D. CDR3 length: 12 residues. Per germline, CDR1 DFQATT and CDR2 SNEGSKA (reference sequence). Trimming left V 3 bases short and J 11 bases short, with 16 bases between.

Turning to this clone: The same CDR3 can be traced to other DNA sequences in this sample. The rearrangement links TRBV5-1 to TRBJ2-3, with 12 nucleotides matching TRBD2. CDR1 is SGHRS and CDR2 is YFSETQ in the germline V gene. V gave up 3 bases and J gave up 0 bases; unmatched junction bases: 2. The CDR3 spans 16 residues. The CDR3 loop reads CASSSGLAGSTDTQYF. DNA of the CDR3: TGCGCCAGCAGCTCTGGACTAGCGGGAAGCACAGATACGCAGTATTTT.

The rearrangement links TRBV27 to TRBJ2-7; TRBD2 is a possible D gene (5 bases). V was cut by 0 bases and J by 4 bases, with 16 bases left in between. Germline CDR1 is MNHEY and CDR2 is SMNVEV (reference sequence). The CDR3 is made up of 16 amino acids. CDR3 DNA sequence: TGTGCCAGCAGTTTATCGTCGCGGGTGTTCAGTTACGAGCAGTACTTC. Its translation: CASSLSSRVFSYEQYF.

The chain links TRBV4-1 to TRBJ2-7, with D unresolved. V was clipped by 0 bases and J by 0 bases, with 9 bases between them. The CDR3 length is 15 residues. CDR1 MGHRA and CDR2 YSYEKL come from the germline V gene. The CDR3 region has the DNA TGCGCCAGCAGCCAAGACCCAGGCAGCTCCTACGAGCAGTACTTC. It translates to CASSQDPGSSYEQYF.

CDR3 sequence (DNA): TGTGCCAGCAGGCCGACAGGGTGGGAGCAGTACTTC. Its protein is CASRPTGWEQYF. This chain joins TRBV6-6 and TRBJ2-7, with 7 positions matching TRBD1. Germline trimming cut 6 bases from V and 7 bases from J; bases unmatched to any gene: 6. The V gene's germline CDR1 is MNHNY and CDR2 SVGAGI (reference sequence). The CDR3 contains 12 residues.

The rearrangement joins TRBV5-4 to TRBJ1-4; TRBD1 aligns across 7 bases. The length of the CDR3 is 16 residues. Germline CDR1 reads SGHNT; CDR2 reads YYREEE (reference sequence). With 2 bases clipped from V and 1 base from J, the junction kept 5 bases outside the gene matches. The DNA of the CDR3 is TGTGCCAGCAGCTTAGGGGGCGCGGGAACTAATGAAAAACTGTTTTTT. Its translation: CASSLGGAGTNEKLFF.

CDR3: CASSSLGGDEQFF. The DNA of the CDR3 is TGTGCCAGTAGTTCCCTAGGAGGGGATGAGCAGTTCTTC. The chain carries TRBV19 and TRBJ2-1; maybe TRBD2 (6 bases). The germline V gene has CDR1 LNHDA and CDR2 SQIVND (reference sequence). CDR3 length: 13 amino acids. Trimming removed 5 bases from V and 8 bases from J, with 13 bases in between.

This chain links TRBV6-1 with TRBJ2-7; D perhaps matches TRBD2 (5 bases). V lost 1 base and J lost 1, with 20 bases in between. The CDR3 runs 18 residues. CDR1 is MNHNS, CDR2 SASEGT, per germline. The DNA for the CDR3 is TGTGCCAGCAGTGAAGGGTTGAGCGGCCCCTGGGGATCCTACGAGCAGTACTTC. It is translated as CASSEGLSGPWGSYEQYF.

The chain's CDR3 is CAISGQGDYNEQFF. DNA for the CDR3: TGTGCCATCAGTGGTCAGGGGGATTACAATGAGCAGTTCTTC. The gene calls are TRBV10-3 and TRBJ2-1; 7 positions agree with TRBD1. The V and J ends lost 4 bases and 4 bases, in that order; junction bases with no gene match: 4. The CDR3 runs to 14 residues. Germline CDR1 reads ENHRY; CDR2 reads SYGVKD.

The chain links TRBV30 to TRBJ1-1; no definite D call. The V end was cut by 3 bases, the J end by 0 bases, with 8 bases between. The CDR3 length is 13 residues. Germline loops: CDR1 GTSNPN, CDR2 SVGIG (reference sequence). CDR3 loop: CAWSANLNTEAFF. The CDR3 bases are TGTGCCTGGAGCGCTAACTTGAACACTGAAGCTTTCTTT.

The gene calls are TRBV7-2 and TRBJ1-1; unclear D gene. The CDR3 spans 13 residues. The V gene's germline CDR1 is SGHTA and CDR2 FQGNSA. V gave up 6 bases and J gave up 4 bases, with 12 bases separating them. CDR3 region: CASSHPGITEAFF. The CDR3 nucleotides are TGTGCCAGCAGTCATCCGGGGATCACTGAAGCTTTCTTT.

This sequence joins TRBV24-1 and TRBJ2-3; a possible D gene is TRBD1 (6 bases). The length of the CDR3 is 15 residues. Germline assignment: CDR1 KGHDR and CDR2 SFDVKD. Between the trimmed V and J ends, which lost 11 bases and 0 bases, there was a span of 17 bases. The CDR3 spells CAIAGTQPSTDTQYF. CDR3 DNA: TGTGCCATTGCCGGGACACAACCTAGCACAGATACGCAGTATTTT.

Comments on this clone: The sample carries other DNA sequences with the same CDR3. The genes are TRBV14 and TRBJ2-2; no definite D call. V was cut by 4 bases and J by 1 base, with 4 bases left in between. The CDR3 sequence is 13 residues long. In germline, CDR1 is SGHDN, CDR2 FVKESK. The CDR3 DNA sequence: TGTGCCAGCAGCCTAGTGAACACCGGGGAGCTGTTTTTT. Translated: CASSLVNTGELFF. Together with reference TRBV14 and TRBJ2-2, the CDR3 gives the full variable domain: EAGVTQFPSHSVIEKGQTVTLRCDPISGHDNLYWYRRVMGKEIKFLLHFVKESKQDESGMPNNRFLAERTGGTYSTLKVQPAELEDSGVYFCASSLVNTGELFFGEGSRLTVL.

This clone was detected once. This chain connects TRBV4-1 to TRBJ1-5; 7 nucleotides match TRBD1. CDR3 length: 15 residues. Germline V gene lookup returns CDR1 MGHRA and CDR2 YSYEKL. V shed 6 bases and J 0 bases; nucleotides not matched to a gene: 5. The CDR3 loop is CASRVDRISNQPQHF. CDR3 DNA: TGCGCCAGCAGGGTGGACAGGATTAGCAATCAGCCCCAGCATTTT.

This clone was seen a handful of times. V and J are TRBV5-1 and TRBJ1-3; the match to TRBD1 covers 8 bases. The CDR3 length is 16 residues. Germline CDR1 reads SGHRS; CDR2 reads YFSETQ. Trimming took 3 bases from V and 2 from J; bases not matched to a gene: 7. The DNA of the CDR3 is TGCGCCAGCAGCTCTCGGGGACAGGTCCCTGGAAACACCATATATTTT. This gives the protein CASSSRGQVPGNTIYF.

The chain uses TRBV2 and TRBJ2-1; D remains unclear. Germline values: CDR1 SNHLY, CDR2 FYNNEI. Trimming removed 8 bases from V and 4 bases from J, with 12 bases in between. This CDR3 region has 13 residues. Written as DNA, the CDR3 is TGTGCCAGCGAGGTGTCAGAATACAATGAGCAGTTCTTC. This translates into CASEVSEYNEQFF.